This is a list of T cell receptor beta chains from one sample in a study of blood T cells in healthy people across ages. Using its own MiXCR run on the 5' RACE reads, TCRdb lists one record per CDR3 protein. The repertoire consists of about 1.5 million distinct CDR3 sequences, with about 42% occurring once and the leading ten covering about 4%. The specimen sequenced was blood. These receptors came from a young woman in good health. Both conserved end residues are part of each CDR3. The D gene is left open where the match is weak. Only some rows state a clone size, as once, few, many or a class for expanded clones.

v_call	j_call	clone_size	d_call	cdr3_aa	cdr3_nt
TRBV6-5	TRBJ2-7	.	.	CASSYSSIRYEQYF	TGTGCCAGCAGTTACTCGAGTATTAGGTACGAGCAGTACTTC
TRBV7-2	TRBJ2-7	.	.	CASSLPGEQYF	TGTGCCAGCAGCTTGCCCGGAGAGCAGTACTTC
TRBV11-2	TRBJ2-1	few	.	CASSLDTPRTNNEQFF	TGTGCCAGCAGCTTAGATACTCCGCGCACAAACAATGAGCAGTTCTTC
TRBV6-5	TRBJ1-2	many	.	CASSYREGYTF	TGTGCCAGCAGTTATAGAGAGGGCTACACCTTC
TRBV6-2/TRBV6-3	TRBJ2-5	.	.	CASSQTEQETQYF	TGTGCCAGCAGTCAGACAGAACAAGAGACCCAGTACTTC
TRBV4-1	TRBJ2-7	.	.	CAGSQEARNEQYF	TGCGCCGGCAGCCAAGAGGCGCGGAATGAGCAGTACTTC
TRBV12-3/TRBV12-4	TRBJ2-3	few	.	CASSLGARTDTQYF	TGTGCCAGCAGCTTAGGAGCCCGCACAGATACGCAGTATTTT
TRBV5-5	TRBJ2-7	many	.	CASSLGQLSSYEQYF	TGTGCCAGCAGCTTGGGGCAGTTGAGCTCCTACGAGCAGTACTTC
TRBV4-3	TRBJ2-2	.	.	CASSPTESGELFF	TGCGCCAGCAGCCCCACAGAATCCGGGGAGCTGTTTTTT
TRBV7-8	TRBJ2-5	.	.	CASSKHTRLESETQYF	TGTGCCAGCAGCAAACACACCAGACTAGAGTCGGAGACCCAGTACTTC
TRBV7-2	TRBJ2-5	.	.	CASSLNFQETQYF	TGTGCCAGCAGCTTGAATTTTCAAGAGACCCAGTACTTC
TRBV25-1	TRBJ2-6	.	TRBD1	CASSPGQGSTGANVLTF	TGTGCCAGCAGTCCGGGACAGGGCTCGACAGGGGCCAACGTCCTGACTTTC
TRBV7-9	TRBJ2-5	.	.	CASTLNRAQETQYF	TGTGCCAGCACCCTCAACAGGGCCCAAGAGACCCAGTACTTC
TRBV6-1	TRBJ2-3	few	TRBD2	CASSEAGGGGSTDTQYF	TGTGCCAGCAGTGAAGCAGGAGGCGGGGGAAGCACAGATACGCAGTATTTT
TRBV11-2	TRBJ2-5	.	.	CACSSGPNQETQYF	TGTGCCTGCAGCTCGGGACCAAACCAAGAGACCCAGTACTTC
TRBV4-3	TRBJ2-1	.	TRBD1	CASNLDRGVNEQFF	TGCGCCAGCAACCTGGACAGGGGAGTCAATGAGCAGTTCTTC
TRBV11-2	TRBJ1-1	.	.	CASSLGSRTEAFF	TGTGCCAGCAGCTTGGGCAGCAGGACTGAAGCTTTCTTT
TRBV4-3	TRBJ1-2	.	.	CASSQGYYRDDYGYTF	TGCGCCAGCAGCCAAGGTTATTACAGGGATGACTATGGCTACACCTTC
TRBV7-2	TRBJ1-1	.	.	CASSLVDRAKAFF	TGTGCCAGCAGCTTAGTCGACAGAGCTAAAGCTTTCTTT
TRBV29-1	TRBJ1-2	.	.	CSVAQGFGLYGYTF	TGCAGCGTTGCTCAGGGTTTCGGATTATATGGCTACACCTTC
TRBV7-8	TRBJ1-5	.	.	CASSTGQPRGAQHF	TGTGCCAGCAGCACCGGACAGCCTCGGGGGGCCCAGCATTTT
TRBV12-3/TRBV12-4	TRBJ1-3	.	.	CASSGPGGGNTIYF	TGTGCCAGCAGTGGCCCGGGAGGCGGAAACACCATATATTTT
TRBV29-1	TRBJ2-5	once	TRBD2	CSVAFGTSGTETQYF	TGCAGCGTTGCATTCGGGACTAGCGGGACGGAGACCCAGTACTTC
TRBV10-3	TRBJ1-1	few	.	CAISESAGNTEAFF	TGTGCCATCAGTGAGTCGGCAGGCAACACTGAAGCTTTCTTT
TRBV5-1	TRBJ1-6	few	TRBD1	CASSTRDSGYSPLHF	TGCGCCAGCAGCACCCGGGACAGTGGTTACTCACCCCTCCACTTT
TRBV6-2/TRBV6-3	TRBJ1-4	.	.	CASSYSTTMRTTNEKLFF	TGTGCCAGCAGTTACTCGACAACAATGCGGACAACTAATGAAAAACTGTTTTTT
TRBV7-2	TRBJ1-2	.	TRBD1	CASSFLARGGDGYTF	TGTGCCAGCAGCTTCTTAGCCAGGGGGGGAGATGGCTACACCTTC
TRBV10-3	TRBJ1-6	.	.	CAISESGEFLNSPPHF	TGTGCCATCAGTGAGTCGGGAGAATTCCTAAATTCACCCCCCCACTTT
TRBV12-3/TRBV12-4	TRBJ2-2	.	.	CASSFWEPKTGELFF	TGTGCCAGCAGTTTTTGGGAGCCGAAAACCGGGGAGCTGTTTTTT
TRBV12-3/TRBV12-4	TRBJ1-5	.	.	CACSQGGDQPQHF	TGTGCCTGCAGTCAGGGTGGGGATCAGCCCCAGCATTTT
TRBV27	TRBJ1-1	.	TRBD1	CASSWRTGANTEAFF	TGTGCCAGCAGCTGGCGGACAGGGGCGAACACTGAAGCTTTCTTT
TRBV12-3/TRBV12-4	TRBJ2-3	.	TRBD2	CASSFLAEGHDTQYF	TGTGCCAGCAGTTTCCTAGCGGAGGGGCACGATACGCAGTATTTT
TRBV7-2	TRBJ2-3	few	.	CASSLVSSASTDTQYF	TGTGCCAGCAGCTTAGTTTCCAGCGCCAGCACAGATACGCAGTATTTT
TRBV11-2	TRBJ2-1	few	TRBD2	CASSLDYGGAFISSSYNEQFF	TGTGCCAGCAGCTTAGATTACGGGGGGGCTTTCATCTCGAGCTCCTACAATGAGCAGTTCTTC
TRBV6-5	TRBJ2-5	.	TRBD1	CASSYTQGVGETQYF	TGTGCCAGCAGTTACACACAGGGGGTAGGGGAGACCCAGTACTTC
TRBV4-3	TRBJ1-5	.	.	CASSQDRGRHWPQHF	TGCGCCAGCAGCCAAGATCGTGGCAGGCATTGGCCCCAGCATTTT
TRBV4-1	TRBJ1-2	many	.	CASSQWLAADGYTF	TGCGCCAGCAGCCAATGGCTAGCAGCGGATGGCTACACCTTC
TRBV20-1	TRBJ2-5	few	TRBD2	CSSFAGVGETQYF	TGCAGTTCATTCGCGGGAGTCGGTGAGACCCAGTACTTC
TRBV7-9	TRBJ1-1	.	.	CASSLAVGKNTEAFF	TGTGCCAGCAGCTTAGCTGTGGGTAAGAACACTGAAGCTTTCTTT
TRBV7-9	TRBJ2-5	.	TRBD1	CASSAVVTGADAYF	TGTGCCAGCAGCGCGGTAGTTACAGGGGCAGACGCGTACTTC
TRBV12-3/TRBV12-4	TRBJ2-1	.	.	CASSYRQEGNEQFF	TGCGCCAGCAGTTACCGACAGGAGGGGAATGAGCAGTTCTTC
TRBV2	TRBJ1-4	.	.	CASSPPSFSTNEKLFF	TGTGCCAGCAGTCCCCCGTCATTTTCGACTAATGAAAAACTGTTTTTT
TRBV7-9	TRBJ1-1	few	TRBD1	CASSWQGANTEAFF	TGTGCCAGCAGCTGGCAGGGGGCGAACACTGAAGCTTTCTTT
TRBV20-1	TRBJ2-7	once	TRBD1	CSADGQGGSEQYF	TGCAGTGCGGATGGACAGGGGGGCTCCGAGCAGTACTTC
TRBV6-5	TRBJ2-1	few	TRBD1	CASTRDRGAYNEQFF	TGTGCCAGCACCAGGGACAGGGGGGCCTACAATGAGCAGTTCTTC
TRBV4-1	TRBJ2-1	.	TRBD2	CASSHELAGLYNEQFF	TGCGCCAGCAGCCACGAACTAGCGGGGCTTTACAATGAGCAGTTCTTC
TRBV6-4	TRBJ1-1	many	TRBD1	CASRDRSGGNTEAFF	TGTGCCAGCAGGGACAGGAGCGGCGGAAACACTGAAGCTTTCTTT
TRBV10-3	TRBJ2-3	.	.	CAISESGVLGGITDTQYF	TGTGCCATCAGTGAGTCCGGCGTTCTCGGCGGGATCACAGATACGCAGTATTTT
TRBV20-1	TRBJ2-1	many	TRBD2	CSARDSERQGLAGWNNEQFF	TGCAGTGCTAGAGATTCCGAACGTCAAGGACTAGCGGGATGGAACAATGAGCAGTTCTTC